Below are 15 T cell receptor beta chains sequenced from a single sample in a study of T cell repertoires in cytomegalovirus infection. A single record per CDR3 protein comes from TCRdb applying MiXCR to the reads. The profile shows around 320,000 distinct CDR3 sequences, more than 9% of them singletons. The sequencing input was PBMCs. Receptor source: a human donor in good health (CMV status not recorded). Some clones in this sample may be carry-over from other donors' samples.

This clonotype showed up just a few times. The CDR3, as DNA: TGTGCCAGCAGGTTTGCGGAGGGGACCTATGGCTACACCTTC. Its protein is CASRFAEGTYGYTF. The V call is TRBV12-3 or TRBV12-4, the J call TRBJ1-2; D is perhaps TRBD1 (5 bases). Deletions cut 6 bases from V and 4 bases from J, with 15 bases between. This CDR3 region has 14 residues.

The chain carries TRBV19 and TRBJ2-5; tentative D call: TRBD1 (6 bases). The CDR3 totals 15 residues. CDR1 LNHDA and CDR2 SQIVND come from the germline V gene (reference sequence). V lost 3 bases and J 1 base, leaving 12 bases between the germline ends. The DNA of the CDR3 is TGTGCCAGTAGTATGAGGGGACAAACCCAAGAGACCCAGTACTTC. The encoded protein is CASSMRGQTQETQYF. The full variable domain, with the rest looked up from reference TRBV19 and TRBJ2-5, is DGGITQSPKYLFRKEGQNVTLSCEQNLNHDAMYWYRQDPGQGLRLIYYSQIVNDFQKGDIAEGYSVSREKKESFPLTVTSAQKNPTAFYLCASSMRGQTQETQYFGPGTRLLVL.

This clonotype turned up a few times. This sequence joins TRBV6-2 or TRBV6-3 and TRBJ1-5; 8 bases map to TRBD1. V shed 7 bases and J 3 bases; nucleotides not matched to a gene: 8. The CDR3 is 15 amino acids. CDR1 and CDR2 (germline): MNHEY, SVGEGT. The DNA of the CDR3 is TGTGCCAGCACCTTGGGACAGGCGGACAATCAGCCCCAGCATTTT. As protein: CASTLGQADNQPQHF.

The chain combines TRBV12-3 or TRBV12-4 with TRBJ1-4, with unresolved D. The CDR3 length is 14 residues. Trimming cost V 2 bases and J 1 base, with 5 bases left between them. The CDR3 loop is CASSLIGTNEKLFF. Here the CDR3 DNA reads TGTGCCAGCAGTTTAATTGGAACTAATGAAAAACTGTTTTTT.

The table lists this clonotype with many counts. This chain links TRBV20-1 with TRBJ1-1, with D tentatively TRBD1 (5 bases). Germline V CDR1 and CDR2: DFQATT, SNEGSKA (reference sequence). The CDR3 covers 15 residues. V gave up 6 bases and J gave up 0 bases, with 17 bases separating them. The CDR3, as DNA: TGCAGTGCCTACCGGGGCCGGGGGTTGAACACTGAAGCTTTCTTT. This translates into CSAYRGRGLNTEAFF.

This chain links TRBV20-1 with TRBJ2-3; the match to TRBD2 covers 10 bases. Germline V gene sequence: CDR1 DFQATT, CDR2 SNEGSKA (reference sequence). The V gene end was trimmed by 4 bases and the J gene end by 0 bases; junction bases not matched to a gene: 7. The CDR3 has 16 residues. CDR3 DNA: TGCAGTGCTACCCAAGCGGGAGGGCCCAGCACAGATACGCAGTATTTT. Translation gives CSATQAGGPSTDTQYF.

V gene TRBV7-9 combines with J gene TRBJ1-2; tentatively, D is TRBD1 (6 bases). V was pared by 0 bases and J by 6 bases, with 14 bases between. Germline V lookup: CDR1 SEHNR, CDR2 FQNEAQ (reference sequence). The CDR3 has 15 amino acids. This CDR3 reads CASSLALGAGDGYTF. CDR3 in DNA: TGTGCCAGCAGCTTAGCTCTGGGGGCCGGGGATGGCTACACCTTC.

This clonotype has a count of ten or more. The V and J genes are TRBV5-4 and TRBJ1-4; D is possibly TRBD1 (6 bases). This CDR3 comprises 16 residues. The V gene's germline CDR1 is SGHNT and CDR2 YYREEE (reference sequence). The V end was cut by 6 bases, the J end by 5 bases, with 20 bases between. CDR3 amino acids: CASTRGGTGENEKLFF. The CDR3 nucleotides are TGTGCCAGCACGAGGGGGGGGACCGGGGAGAATGAAAAACTGTTTTTT.

The table lists this clonotype with a few counts. The chain is built from TRBV27 and TRBJ2-3; 16 bases line up with TRBD2. Germline trimming cut 6 bases from V and 4 bases from J; bases unmatched to any gene: 13. CDR1 and CDR2 (germline): MNHEY, SMNVEV (reference sequence). This CDR3 has 19 amino acids. This CDR3 reads CASRLNSGLAGGPADTQYF. CDR3 DNA sequence: TGTGCCAGCAGGCTAAACTCGGGACTAGCGGGGGGGCCAGCAGATACGCAGTATTTT.

This clonotype was counted only a few times. The gene calls are TRBV6-6 and TRBJ2-7; 8 bases agree with TRBD1. V dropped 2 bases and J dropped 7; count of bases not matched to a gene: 10. Germline CDR1 MNHNY, CDR2 SVGAGI (reference sequence). The CDR3 loop spans 15 amino acids. The CDR3 bases are TGTGCCAGCAGTTACACGCAGGGGGCGCCGGGAGAGCAGTACTTC. Its translation: CASSYTQGAPGEQYF.

This clonotype was counted ten times or more. This chain joins TRBV7-2 and TRBJ1-4; 7 positions agree with TRBD1. The CDR3 has 17 amino acids. J lost 2 bases, V lost 4 bases, and 10 bases had no gene match. Germline V gene data show CDR1 as SGHTA and CDR2 as FQGNSA. The CDR3 region is CASSSRQGSATNEKLFF. For the CDR3, the DNA is TGTGCCAGCAGCTCCCGACAGGGTAGTGCGACTAATGAAAAACTGTTTTTT.

This clonotype has ten or more counts. The chain joins TRBV11-1 to TRBJ2-1; D assignment may be TRBD1 or TRBD2 (6 bases each). This CDR3 has 15 residues. The germline V gene encodes CDR1 SGHAT and CDR2 FQDESV (reference sequence). V was cut by 5 bases and J by 6 bases, with 17 bases left in between. The CDR3 reads CASSAGTPAINEQFF. The DNA for the CDR3 is TGTGCCAGCAGCGCGGGGACACCCGCGATCAATGAGCAGTTCTTC.

This clonotype was detected ten times or more. The chain links TRBV7-2 to TRBJ1-3, with D hard to call. The CDR3 length is 14 residues. The germline CDR1 and CDR2 sequences are SGHTA and FQGNSA. The V end lost 1 base, the J end lost 0 bases, and 4 bases lay between the germline ends. DNA of the CDR3: TGTGCCAGCAGCTTAGTTTCCTCTGGAAACACCATATATTTT. It is translated as CASSLVSSGNTIYF.

This clonotype was detected a few times. The chain couples TRBV3-1 to TRBJ2-5, with unresolved D. The CDR3 covers 15 residues. The V end was cut by 1 base, the J end by 1 base, with 10 bases between. CDR1 and CDR2 from the germline V gene are LGHDT and YNNKEL (reference sequence). The CDR3 is CASSQVHVAQETQYF. The CDR3 coding sequence is TGTGCCAGCAGCCAAGTTCACGTGGCCCAAGAGACCCAGTACTTC.

This clonotype was recorded at least ten times. V is TRBV6-1 and J is TRBJ2-1; 15 bases map to TRBD2. Per germline, CDR1 MNHNS and CDR2 SASEGT. There are 19 residues in the CDR3. With V trimmed by 5 bases and J by 1 base, 9 bases remained unmatched. The CDR3: CASSPPGTSGRKSYNEQFF. The CDR3 DNA is TGTGCCAGCAGTCCACCCGGGACTAGCGGGAGGAAATCCTACAATGAGCAGTTCTTC.